The 28 T cell receptor beta chains below all came from one sample that was sequenced in a study of T-cell reconstitution after alpha-beta-depleted transplantation in children. The TCRbeta library incorporated unique molecular identifiers. TCRdb fed the PCR reads into MiXCR, producing one record per CDR3 protein. The table includes about 580,000 distinct CDR3 sequences, more than 20% detected once. Sequenced material: PBMCs, mostly from graft donor cells, taken 360 days after TCRalphabeta/CD19-depleted stem cell transplant. The origin of the receptors is a boy in the first two years of life who had a stem cell transplant for acute myeloid leukemia, so the T cells may come from the graft donor.

Ten or more counts support this clonotype. CDR3 coding DNA: TGCAGCGTTGGCCCCAACTATGGATCGGCAGATACGCAGTATTTT. The encoded protein is CSVGPNYGSADTQYF. V and J are TRBV29-1 and TRBJ2-3, with no clear D. Germline CDR1 and CDR2: SQVTM and ANQGSEA. This CDR3 spans 15 amino acids. V shed 4 bases and J shed 4 bases, with 18 bases lying between them.

About this clonotype itself: An end of the junction does not agree with germline; a read error may underlie this. The CDR3 DNA is TGTGCCAGCGAATCATACGGACGCCCCTATCGCTACACCTTC. The encoded protein is CASESYGRPYRYTF. This chain connects TRBV7-9 to TRBJ1-2; D remains ambiguous. This CDR3 has 14 residues. Germline CDR1 SEHNR, CDR2 FQNEAQ (reference sequence).

This clonotype was seen ten or more times. V is TRBV7-2 and J is TRBJ2-1; D is possibly TRBD2 (7 bases). V lost 0 bases and J lost 15, with 27 bases in between. The CDR3 spans 17 residues. Looked up from germline, CDR1 is SGHTA and CDR2 is FQGNSA. In DNA form, the CDR3 reads TGTGCCAGCAGCTTAGCGGCCCCACACAGGGAGGGAGGGGAACGGTTCTTC. Encoded protein: CASSLAAPHREGGERFF.

This clonotype was found many times. V is TRBV20-1 and J is TRBJ1-2; weak D call: TRBD1 (5 bases). CDR3 length equals 15 residues. Germline CDR1 and CDR2: DFQATT and SNEGSKA (reference sequence). V was pared by 6 bases and J by 3 bases, with 20 bases between. This CDR3 is CSAEGPGLPHYGYTF. The CDR3 DNA sequence: TGCAGTGCGGAGGGGCCGGGTCTTCCTCACTATGGCTACACCTTC.

This clonotype appeared many times. The V and J genes are TRBV20-1 and TRBJ2-7; TRBD1 is a possible D gene (6 bases). Per germline, CDR1 DFQATT and CDR2 SNEGSKA (reference sequence). This CDR3 contains 15 residues. The germline V and J ends were trimmed by 0 bases and 0 bases, with 12 bases remaining between them. The CDR3 DNA is TGCAGTGCTAGAGAAGGGACACTGAGCTCCTACGAGCAGTACGTC. It codes for CSAREGTLSSYEQYV.

The CDR3 DNA is TGTGCCAGCAGCTTCAACCCGGTTGGGGGACGCGAGCAGTTCTTC. This gives the protein CASSFNPVGGREQFF. The chain employs TRBV11-2 and TRBJ2-1, with D possibly being TRBD1 or TRBD2 (5 bases each). Germline V gene data show CDR1 as SGHAT and CDR2 as FQNNGV. This CDR3 comprises 15 residues. V lost 3 bases and J lost 10, with 19 bases in between.

J is TRBJ1-1 and V is TRBV4-3; 8 bases agree with TRBD1. The V and J ends lost 0 bases and 5 bases, in that order; junction bases with no gene match: 5. This CDR3 is built from 15 residues. Looked up from germline, CDR1 is LGHNA and CDR2 is YSLEER. CDR3 amino acids: CASSQDRQGKTEAFF. The CDR3 bases are TGCGCCAGCAGCCAAGATCGACAGGGGAAGACTGAAGCTTTCTTT.

This clonotype was seen only once. The rearrangement uses TRBV2 and TRBJ2-7; D remains unclear. This CDR3 contains 11 residues. In germline, CDR1 is SNHLY, CDR2 FYNNEI. V was shortened by 7 bases and J by 5 bases, with 9 bases between the two germline ends. The CDR3 sequence is CASNQANEQYV. The CDR3, as DNA: TGTGCCAGCAACCAGGCAAACGAGCAGTACGTC.

This clonotype was counted at least ten times. The rearrangement joins TRBV6-5 to TRBJ2-3; D is ambiguous. Germline CDR1 reads MNHEY; CDR2 reads SVGAGI. Trimming shortened V by 4 bases and J by 2 bases, and 7 bases separated the two germline ends. The CDR3 extends over 13 amino acids. For the CDR3, the DNA is TGTGCCAGCAGTTCCCCTATCACAGATACGCAGTATTTT. Residues: CASSSPITDTQYF.

V gene TRBV5-1 combines with J gene TRBJ2-7; no firm D call. Between the trimmed V and J ends, which lost 3 bases and 2 bases, there was a span of 15 bases. The CDR3 length is 15 residues. Germline V gene sequence: CDR1 SGHRS, CDR2 YFSETQ. The CDR3 region is CASSSHPGLAYEQYF. CDR3 sequence (DNA): TGCGCCAGCAGCTCCCACCCGGGCCTCGCCTACGAGCAGTACTTC.

The rearrangement joins TRBV27 to TRBJ2-5; D tentatively reads TRBD1 or TRBD2 (5 bases each). Between the trimmed V and J ends, which lost 6 bases and 0 bases, there was a span of 11 bases. CDR3 size: 14 residues. CDR1 and CDR2 from the germline V gene are MNHEY and SMNVEV (reference sequence). The CDR3 DNA sequence: TGTGCCAGCAGCTTAGGGGAGTACCAAGAGACCCAGTACTTC. This codes for CASSLGEYQETQYF.

CDR3 sequence (DNA): TGCGCCAGCAGCCAAGGGGACAGGGTCGCCGGGGAGCTGTTTTTT. Protein sequence: CASSQGDRVAGELFF. This chain connects TRBV4-1 to TRBJ2-2, with 9 bases lining up with TRBD1. The CDR3 length is 15 residues. From germline, CDR1 is MGHRA and CDR2 YSYEKL. V shed 1 base, J shed 6 bases, and the junction held 3 bases outside the gene matches.

The rearrangement links TRBV18 to TRBJ2-3, with D unclear. Trimming left V 2 bases short and J 3 bases short, with 15 bases between. This CDR3 is 16 amino acids long. Germline values: CDR1 KGHSH, CDR2 LQKENI. CDR3: CASSPSVPLGTDTQYF. In DNA form, the CDR3 reads TGTGCCAGCTCACCATCGGTACCTTTGGGAACAGATACGCAGTATTTT.

The V and J genes are TRBV5-8 and TRBJ1-4, with D possibly being TRBD1 (5 bases). CDR1 and CDR2 from the germline V gene are SGHTS and YDEGEE. Between the trimmed V and J ends, which lost 0 bases and 4 bases, there was a span of 16 bases. The CDR3 sequence is 17 residues long. CDR3 residues: CASSLVVGLGLNEKLFF. The CDR3 nucleotides read TGTGCCAGCAGCTTGGTGGTGGGACTAGGTCTTAATGAAAAACTGTTTTTT. The full variable domain, completed using reference TRBV5-8 and TRBJ1-4, is EAGVTQSPTHLIKTRGQQATLRCSPISGHTSVYWYQQALGLGLQFLLWYDEGEERNRGNFPPRFSGRQFPNYSSELNVNALELEDSALYLCASSLVVGLGLNEKLFFGSGTQLSVL.

The chain couples TRBV5-1 to TRBJ2-7; 12 bases match TRBD2. The V gene end was trimmed by 4 bases and the J gene end by 1 base; junction bases not matched to a gene: 9. This CDR3 is built from 17 residues. The germline gives CDR1 SGHRS, CDR2 YFSETQ. The CDR3 coding sequence is TGCGCCAGCAGCATTTTTCGACTAGCGGGGGTTTCCTACGAGCAGTACGTC. Translation gives CASSIFRLAGVSYEQYV.

This clonotype was recorded a few times. The genes are TRBV10-2 and TRBJ2-3, with D perhaps TRBD2 (6 bases). From germline, CDR1 is WSHSY and CDR2 SAAADI. The V and J ends lost 4 bases and 0 bases respectively, with 14 bases between them. This CDR3 comprises 16 residues. CDR3 loop: CASSVSKAGSTDTQYF. The CDR3 DNA follows: TGCGCCAGCAGTGTGTCCAAGGCGGGGAGCACAGATACGCAGTATTTT.

The rearrangement joins TRBV10-3 to TRBJ2-1; D gene unclear. The germline V gene encodes CDR1 ENHRY and CDR2 SYGVKD. V dropped 6 bases and J dropped 6 bases, with 21 bases sitting between them. The CDR3 loop spans 16 amino acids. The CDR3 coding sequence is TGTGCCATCAGCCCGTTCGCCCTCAATGATCGCAATGAGCAGTTCTTC. Residues: CAISPFALNDRNEQFF.

This clonotype was counted a few times. This chain connects TRBV5-1 to TRBJ2-2; no reliable D call. Germline CDR1 SGHRS, CDR2 YFSETQ. Trimming took off 1 base at V and 0 bases at J, with 7 bases between the two ends. The CDR3 runs to 15 residues. This chain's CDR3 is CASSLNSPNTGELFF. CDR3 sequence (DNA): TGCGCCAGCAGCTTGAACAGTCCGAACACCGGGGAGCTGTTTTTT. The complete variable domain, with remaining parts taken from reference TRBV5-1 and TRBJ2-2, reads KAGVTQTPRYLIKTRGQQVTLSCSPISGHRSVSWYQQTPGQGLQFLFEYFSETQRNKGNFPGRFSGRQFSNSRSEMNVSTLELGDSALYLCASSLNSPNTGELFFGEGSRLTVL.

The chain employs TRBV18 and TRBJ2-7; the match to TRBD1 covers 7 bases. Germline-derived CDR1 and CDR2 are KGHSH and LQKENI. Unmatched junction bases numbered 6, after V lost 1 base and J lost 3 bases. The CDR3 extends over 15 amino acids. DNA for the CDR3: TGTGCCAGCTCACCACAGGGGGCTTCACTCTACGAGCAGTACTTC. Protein product: CASSPQGASLYEQYF.

At least ten counts were recorded for this clonotype. This sequence joins TRBV5-1 and TRBJ2-1; D not certain. CDR1 and CDR2 from the germline V gene are SGHRS and YFSETQ. V lost 4 bases and J 6 bases, leaving 8 bases between the germline ends. The CDR3 extends over 12 amino acids. The CDR3 reads CASSRRINEQFF. The CDR3 nucleotides read TGCGCCAGCAGCCGCCGGATCAATGAGCAGTTCTTC.

The rearrangement links TRBV7-6 to TRBJ2-5; possibly TRBD2 for D (5 bases). The CDR3 runs to 14 residues. CDR1 SGHVS and CDR2 FNYEAQ come from the germline V gene. With 2 bases removed from V and 5 bases from J, the gap between germline ends came to 12 bases. The CDR3 nucleotides read TGTGCCAGCAGCTTATCTCGGTCGGGGGAGACCCAGTACTTC. Its translation is CASSLSRSGETQYF.

A note on this clonotype: A read error may be the cause here, since a much bigger clone is one base away. Here the CDR3 reads CSARDASGGLGEQFF. For the CDR3, the DNA is TGCAGTGCTAGAGATGCCAGCGGGGGGCTGGGTGAGCAGTTCTTC. The chain uses TRBV20-1 and TRBJ2-1; the match to TRBD2 covers 9 bases. The CDR3 has 15 residues. V was pared by 0 bases and J by 9 bases, with 9 bases of the junction left unmatched. CDR1 is DFQATT, CDR2 SNEGSKA, per germline (reference sequence).

In its sample, this clonotype was seen many times. The V and J genes are TRBV7-7 and TRBJ1-5; TRBD1 matches 7 bases. After removal of 2 bases from V and 8 bases from J, the junction contained 12 bases not matched to a gene. CDR3 length equals 16 residues. Germline V lookup: CDR1 SSHAT, CDR2 FNYEAQ (reference sequence). The CDR3 reads CASSLIWGQRREPQHF. CDR3 nucleotide sequence: TGTGCCAGCAGCTTAATCTGGGGACAGCGTCGGGAGCCCCAGCATTTT.

V usage is TRBV7-9 and J usage is TRBJ2-3; 9 bases fit TRBD1. The V and J ends lost 5 bases and 5 bases, in that order; junction bases with no gene match: 8. Per the germline V gene, CDR1 is SEHNR and CDR2 is FQNEAQ (reference sequence). The CDR3 runs 15 residues. CDR3 bases: TGTGCCAGCAGCCCGGGACAGGGAGGGGAAGATACGCAGTATTTT. It specifies CASSPGQGGEDTQYF.

This clonotype was seen only a few times. The chain uses TRBV15 and TRBJ1-5, with D tentatively TRBD1 (5 bases). V shed 6 bases and J shed 6 bases, with 15 bases lying between them. CDR3 length equals 14 residues. Germline V gene lookup returns CDR1 LNHNV and CDR2 YYDKDF (reference sequence). Here the CDR3 reads CATSGQGLLQPQHF. In nucleotides, the CDR3 is TGTGCCACCAGTGGGCAGGGTCTTCTTCAGCCCCAGCATTTT.

This chain uses TRBV7-2 with TRBJ2-7; weak D call: TRBD1 (7 bases). Per germline, CDR1 SGHTA and CDR2 FQGNSA. The germline V and J ends were trimmed by 2 bases and 2 bases, with 13 bases remaining between them. CDR3 length: 15 amino acids. The CDR3 loop is CASSLRTTGAYEQYF. In DNA form, the CDR3 reads TGTGCCAGCAGCTTAAGGACTACAGGGGCCTACGAGCAGTACTTC.

This clonotype was seen ten or more times. V gene TRBV12-3 or TRBV12-4 combines with J gene TRBJ1-1, with D possibly TRBD1 on 5 matching bases. The CDR3 runs 16 residues. Trimming took off 3 bases at V and 0 bases at J, with 14 bases between the two ends. The chain's CDR3 is CASSLGTTRVNTEAFF. DNA of the CDR3: TGTGCCAGCAGTTTGGGGACCACACGGGTGAACACTGAAGCTTTCTTT.

This clonotype has more than one count but fewer than ten. The V and J genes are TRBV28 and TRBJ1-1; D perhaps matches TRBD1 (5 bases). The CDR3 sequence is 14 residues long. The germline V gene encodes CDR1 MDHEN and CDR2 SYDVKM. V was shortened by 5 bases and J by 3 bases, with 13 bases between the two germline ends. In DNA form, the CDR3 reads TGTGCCAGCAGTGCAGGGACCCTAGACACTGAAGCTTTCTTT. The encoded protein is CASSAGTLDTEAFF.